This T cell receptor (beta chain) derives from a study of human T cells and chemical hapten exposure. Sample time point: healthy volunteer bleed at 6 weeks. Unfractionated whole blood was the source of the extracted total RNA. Individual cDNA molecules had unique molecular identifiers attached to them by the library. TCRdb reprocessed the RACE reads via MiXCR and lists one record per CDR3 protein. The table lists 60,000 to 80,000 distinct CDR3 sequences, around 6.1% of them singletons. This clonotype was counted many times. This sequence was found in a female donor in good health. Some clones in this sample may be carry-over from other donors' samples. The specimen sequenced was whole blood.

The CDR3 loop reads CASSFQLAGGYEQYF. The CDR3 DNA follows: TGTGCCAGCAGTTTCCAACTAGCGGGGGGCTACGAGCAGTACTTC. The chain links TRBV28 to TRBJ2-7, with TRBD2 matching over 12 bases. CDR1 and CDR2 from the germline V gene are MDHEN and SYDVKM. The CDR3 is 15 residues long. V lost 3 bases and J lost 3; bases outside the gene matches: 3.